What follows describes a single T cell receptor (beta chain). This clonotype has at least ten counts. This receptor's antigen is unknown. No much larger clone is present one base from it, and per-base qualities are unavailable. Libraries were made using multiplex PCR. Sequencing was performed on an Illumina HiSeq 4000. CDR3 regions were amplified by Arm-PCR with iRepertoire HTBI primers to construct TCR beta libraries. Before sequencing, the PCR products underwent gel purification. The paper's processing steps were these. Gene usage analysis of CDR3 amino acid clonotypes relied on the roughly 67 TRBV and about 15 TRBJ segments identified across samples. Filtered high-quality paired reads were merged into contigs using COPE and FqMerger. BLAST was used to align contigs to IMGT TRBV, TRBD and TRBJ reference genes, and CDR3 was defined according to IMGT. Any clonotype with a frequency above 0.1% was counted as a highly expanded clone. Shannon entropy served as the measure of repertoire diversity, while the Gini coefficient captured V-J evenness. Clonotypes shared by more than one individual were considered public. TCRdb ran its own pipeline on the public reads, namely fastp trimming at Q25 and MiXCR clone calling, and kept in-frame beta chains. Duplicate CDR3 protein sequences are folded into a single record with the most common DNA and genes. TCRdb, not the original authors, processed these V and J calls. This sample gives 530,000 or so distinct CDR3 sequences in total; approximately 12% of them show up just once. The top ten clones comprise 8.5% to 10% of the sample.

This specimen's time point label, per the study, means: newly diagnosed GD, antithyroid drugs for less than 3 months. For both TCR sequencing and RNA sequencing, RNA was extracted from PBMCs using TRIzol. The diagnosis of Graves' disease was made according to American Thyroid Association guidelines. Recruitment of patients was carried out at an endocrinology department in Xi'an, China. Each patient gave roughly 8.4 milliliters of peripheral blood, collected in an EDTA anticoagulant tube. Ficoll Paque Plus density gradient separation was used to isolate PBMCs, and no additional T cell sorting was done. An Agilent 2100 Bioanalyzer and agarose gel were used to assess RNA quality, and a NanoDrop 2000 was used to measure RNA concentration. There are 16 amino acids in the CDR3, from cysteine to phenylalanine inclusive. Only the CDR3 DNA stays, 48 bases, in frame from base 1. A distance of 17 bases separates the germline ends of V and J, which lose 6 bases and 5 bases respectively. The CDR1 and CDR2 encoded by the germline V gene are SNHLY and FYNNEI.

This specimen belongs to a study of regulatory T cells in long-lasting Graves disease (dated by TCRdb to about 2021). Regarding the complete study: Antithyroid drugs had been taken for less than 3 months by newly diagnosed Graves' disease patients. Patients with persistent Graves' disease were compared with patients with newly diagnosed Graves' disease using TCR sequencing and RNA sequencing of peripheral blood. The study took place in China and was registered as a clinical trial. A total of roughly 35 samples were covered by TCR sequencing, comprising approximately 13 persistent and 20 or so newly diagnosed Graves' disease patients.

Study-level results and caveats: Because the primary lesion, thyroid tissue, could not be accessed, the study looked at peripheral blood alone. Persistent Graves' disease patients showed lower TCR Shannon entropy and fewer highly expanded clones than newly diagnosed patients, suggesting clonal expansion. Patients with persistent disease shared more public clonotypes (over 2,500) than newly diagnosed patients did (around 1,000). The small sample size was acknowledged by the authors as a limitation that may reduce accuracy. TRBV28, TRBJ1-2 and TRBJ2-5 were preferentially used in persistent disease, while TRBV20-1 and TRBJ2-1 were favored in newly diagnosed disease. Only the TCR beta chain was sequenced and analyzed.

These same records also appear under a second study, on T cells in Graves' hyperthyroidism and ophthalmopathy. Reported in the second study: Graves' hyperthyroidism was defined as stable when no progression to ophthalmopathy occurred over 18 months of follow-up. Hyperthyroidism patients were aged 18 to 65 years and newly diagnosed, with disease duration of less than 2 months. Any patient with an uncontrolled infection, another autoimmune disease, pregnancy or lactation was excluded. Diagnoses were based on clinical symptoms, serum thyroxine and TRAb, thyroid ultrasound and orbital computed tomography. A first-round RT-PCR of the TCR CDR3 used the HTBI primer set with the Qiagen OneStep RT-PCR kit. Blood samples also contained most of the expanded thyroid clonotypes (frequency above 0.001), which suggests that blood repertoires may reflect thyroid immune responses. In cross-validation, a model built on a 13 V-J signature told ophthalmopathy apart from stable hyperthyroidism with approximately 91% sensitivity and roughly 83% specificity, and in testing the same model reached 80%/75%. In validation, progression to ophthalmopathy was predicted by the model with nearly 71% sensitivity and nearly 75% specificity, a median of about 6.8 months before onset. TCR V-J signatures able to tell the groups apart were searched for in a discovery cohort of about a hundred patients, of whom under 45 had Graves' ophthalmopathy and 55 to 60 had stable Graves' hyperthyroidism. Prospective prediction of ophthalmopathy was tested in an independent validation cohort of 18 to 20 hyperthyroidism patients and 17 patients who later progressed to ophthalmopathy. The roughly 94 discovery patients were randomly divided into training and test sets at a 7:3 ratio. In about 6 Graves' hyperthyroidism patients, the study also compared T-cell repertoires from thyroid tissue with T-cell repertoires from blood. Following sampling, methimazole starting at 30 mg daily was given to hyperthyroidism patients, and high-dose intravenous methylprednisolone was given to ophthalmopathy patients. The libraries were constructed in a second round of multiplex PCR and then size-selected and purified. Paired-end sequencing of the libraries was performed with 100 bp reads on an Illumina HiSeq2000. SOAPnuke was used to process the raw data, with reads discarded if the reads contained adapters or uncalled bases, had a mean Phred below 15, or lacked an exact constant-primer or identifier match. High-quality paired reads were merged with COPE v1.2.5, and unique nucleotide sequences were defined as clonotypes. MiTCR v1.1 was used to align clonotypes to the IMGT TRBV, TRBD and TRBJ reference segments. Analysis was restricted to V-J combinations with a frequency above 0.0001, which covered roughly 99% of repertoires. A TCS score was defined as the ratio between F50 (clonal expansion) and ExV (chaos), using BLOSUM62-based TCRdist between CDR3 peptides within each V-J. Welch's t-statistics and random forest reduced roughly 540 V-J features to some 14, which were used in a naive Bayes classifier (R e1071). Sample size was not statistically predetermined, and blinding of investigators to group allocation was not performed. The paper reports TCR Vbeta CDR3 sequencing of approximately 140 peripheral blood samples: approximately 41 ophthalmopathy, about 75 hyperthyroidism and roughly 17 progressor patients.

The chain is made from TRBV2 and TRBJ2-6, with no reliable assignment of the D segment. The sample in question was peripheral blood mononuclear cells (PBMCs), obtained at new diagnosis, from a patient treated with antithyroid drugs. The clonotype comes from a man aged 30 to 45 with Graves disease. Donor details come from another sample of the same person, matched by shared clones. DNA sequence: TGTGCCAGCAGCCCGGTTCAGGCCCCCCGGGCCAACGTCCTGACTTTC. It translates to CASSPVQAPRANVLTF.